The 11 T cell receptor beta chains below come from one sample, sequenced in a study of identical twins (dated by TCRdb to 2015 to 2016). The method was 5' RACE. The data were produced on an Illumina HiSeq 2000. TCRdb itself trimmed the public reads at Q25 with fastp, ran MiXCR and retained productive beta chains. Records with the same CDR3 protein are collapsed into one entry carrying the most frequent genes and DNA. This sample has hundreds of thousands of distinct CDR3 sequences in its table, and 8.6% of those were observed once. About 0.98% of the sample lies in the top ten. Separately, the same data were catalogued under a study of yellow fever vaccine responses in identical twins.

The source material was PBMCs. The receptors derive from a woman aged 18-35 years in good health.

In its sample, this clonotype was seen many times. The rearrangement links TRBV5-5 to TRBJ1-1; D gene uncertain. V lost 3 bases to trimming and J lost 1 base, with 4 bases between them. Germline assignment: CDR1 SGHKS and CDR2 YYEKEE (reference sequence). The CDR3 consists of 12 residues. CDR3 amino acids: CASSSRNTEAFF. CDR3 sequence (DNA): TGTGCCAGCAGCTCCAGGAACACTGAAGCTTTCTTT.

This clonotype was counted a few times. The rearrangement uses TRBV6-2 or TRBV6-3 and TRBJ2-3; D possibly corresponds to TRBD1 (5 bases). There are 17 residues in the CDR3. From germline, CDR1 is MNHEY and CDR2 SVGEGT. V was shortened by 4 bases and J by 2 bases, with 19 bases between the two germline ends. The CDR3 DNA reads as TGTGCCAGCAGTTCGCAGTACAGGATTATCAACACAGATACGCAGTATTTT. This codes for CASSSQYRIINTDTQYF.

This clonotype was picked up many times. The chain recombines TRBV10-3 with TRBJ2-5; D possibly matches TRBD1 or TRBD2 (5 bases each). The V end lost 10 bases, the J end lost 2 bases, and 14 bases lay between the germline ends. The CDR3 extends over 13 amino acids. Germline-derived CDR1 and CDR2 are ENHRY and SYGVKD. The CDR3, as DNA: TGTGCCAGCAAGAGGGGACCTCAAGAGACCCAGTACTTC. This encodes CASKRGPQETQYF.

This clonotype showed up just a few times. The chain combines TRBV29-1 with TRBJ2-3; TRBD2 agrees at 16 bases. Trimming removed 6 bases from V and 3 bases from J; junction bases left unmatched: 9. The CDR3 is made up of 17 amino acids. CDR1 is SQVTM, CDR2 ANQGSEA, per germline. CDR3: CSVGGLAGGPRTDTQYF. CDR3 in DNA: TGCAGCGTCGGGGGACTAGCGGGAGGGCCAAGGACAGATACGCAGTATTTT.

The gene calls are TRBV9 and TRBJ2-7; 8 positions agree with TRBD1. V lost 2 bases and J lost 2; bases outside the gene matches: 6. This CDR3 has 15 residues. The germline V gene encodes CDR1 SGDLS and CDR2 YYNGEE. The CDR3 protein is CASSVSAGGPYEQYF. The CDR3 region has the DNA TGTGCCAGCAGCGTGAGTGCAGGGGGCCCCTACGAGCAGTACTTC.

In this sample, this clonotype turned up a few times. The CDR3 DNA is TGTGCCATCCTACAGCCCTCCTACGAGCAGTACTTC. Amino acid sequence: CAILQPSYEQYF. The J gene is TRBJ2-7, the V gene TRBV6-5; D not resolved. V was cut by 10 bases and J by 0 bases, with 10 bases left in between. CDR1 and CDR2 from the germline V gene are MNHEY and SVGAGI. The CDR3 spans 12 residues.

This clonotype was counted ten times or more. V is TRBV20-1 and J is TRBJ1-1; D is perhaps TRBD1 (6 bases). CDR1 is DFQATT and CDR2 is SNEGSKA in the germline V gene (reference sequence). Deletions cut 6 bases from V and 3 bases from J, with 14 bases between. The CDR3 runs 13 residues. CDR3 DNA sequence: TGCAGTGCGTACAGGGACACAGACACTGAAGCTTTCTTT. Translated, it gives CSAYRDTDTEAFF.

This clonotype came up many times. The chain recombines TRBV29-1 with TRBJ2-5; 9 bases align to TRBD1. Germline values: CDR1 SQVTM, CDR2 ANQGSEA. After removal of 7 bases from V and 0 bases from J, the junction contained 3 bases not matched to a gene. There are 13 residues in the CDR3. Here the CDR3 DNA reads TGCAGCGACCGGACAGGGGACCAAGAGACCCAGTACTTC. Encoded protein: CSDRTGDQETQYF. Full variable domain (remainder filled in from reference TRBV29-1 and TRBJ2-5): SAVISQKPSRDICQRGTSLTIQCQVDSQVTMMFWYRQQPGQSLTLIATANQGSEATYESGFVIDKFPISRPNLTFSTLTVSNMSPEDSSIYLCSDRTGDQETQYFGPGTRLLVL.

The CDR3 sequence: CASSFMGQMREQYF. The CDR3 DNA reads as TGTGCCAGCAGCTTTATGGGGCAAATGCGGGAGCAGTACTTC. V usage is TRBV13 and J usage is TRBJ2-7; D is possibly TRBD1 (5 bases). There are 14 residues in the CDR3. Germline-derived CDR1 and CDR2 are PRHDT and FYEKMQ (reference sequence). Trimming left V 3 bases short and J 7 bases short, with 16 bases between. The full variable domain, in which reference TRBV13 and TRBJ2-7 provide the parts outside the CDR3, is AAGVIQSPRHLIKEKRETATLKCYPIPRHDTVYWYQQGPGQDPQFLISFYEKMQSDKGSIPDRFSAQQFSDYHSELNMSSLELGDSALYFCASSFMGQMREQYFGPGTRLTVT.

This clonotype was seen more than once but under ten times. The V call is TRBV7-8, the J call TRBJ2-5; D gene ambiguous. Trimming took 0 bases from V and 2 from J, leaving 7 bases between them. Germline CDR1 SGHVS, CDR2 FQNEAQ. The CDR3 totals 14 residues. CDR3 protein: CASSLAALQETQYF. CDR3 bases: TGTGCCAGCAGCTTAGCGGCACTTCAAGAGACCCAGTACTTC. Complete variable domain (other parts from reference TRBV7-8 and TRBJ2-5): GAGVSQSPRYKVAKRGQDVALRCDPISGHVSLFWYQQALGQGPEFLTYFQNEAQLDKSGLPSDRFFAERPEGSVSTLKIQRTQQEDSAVYLCASSLAALQETQYFGPGTRLLVL.

This clonotype was seen at least ten times. The chain carries TRBV12-3 or TRBV12-4 and TRBJ2-1; D gene unclear. The CDR3 contains 12 residues. V dropped 5 bases and J dropped 9 bases, with 11 bases sitting between them. The CDR3 nucleotides read TGTGCCAGCAGTCTGAAGGGTAGTGAGCAGTTCTTC. Translation gives CASSLKGSEQFF.